A selection of T cell receptor beta chains follows, all from one sample in a study of post-analysis software for immune sequencing data. TCRdb passed the PCR reads through MiXCR, listing each CDR3 protein once. The sample holds about 820,000 distinct CDR3 sequences, around 53% seen once. Sequencing was done on a sample of blood. The receptors stem from a girl aged 5 to 17 with multiple sclerosis. The CDR3 runs from the conserved cysteine through the conserved F or W. The D gene is left open where the match is weak. Clone size is shown for a subset of rows, as once, few, many or a class of expanded clone.

clone_size j_call v_call d_call cdr3_nt cdr3_aa
few TRBJ2-7 TRBV7-9 - TGTGCCAGCAGCCTTTTTCCCCCTGGGGACGAGCAGTACTTC CASSLFPPGDEQYF
- TRBJ2-1 TRBV20-1 TRBD2 TGCAGTGCTATACGTAGCGGGAGCTCTAAAGGGCAGTTCTTC CSAIRSGSSKGQFF
- TRBJ1-2 TRBV30 - TGTGCCTGGAGTTATGTGCCGGCTAGCTATGGCTACACCTTC CAWSYVPASYGYTF
- TRBJ1-5 TRBV5-1 - TGCGCCAGCAGCTTGGAACCAGGAAGTCAGCCCCAGCATTTT CASSLEPGSQPQHF
few TRBJ2-1 TRBV15 TRBD1 TGTGCCACCGCTCGGGACAGCTCCTACAATGAGCAGTTCTTC CATARDSSYNEQFF
- TRBJ2-2 TRBV2 - TGTGCCAGCAGTGATGCCAGCGGGCTAGCCGGGGAGCTGTTTTTT CASSDASGLAGELFF
- TRBJ2-3 TRBV5-6 TRBD2 TGTGCCAGCAGCCCCGGGGGGGGCCTAGGAGATACGCAGTATTTT CASSPGGGLGDTQYF
- TRBJ2-2 TRBV4-2 TRBD2 TGTGCCAGCAGCCAAGTTCCTAGCGGGAAGACCGGGGAGCTGTTTTTT CASSQVPSGKTGELFF
- TRBJ1-2 TRBV12-3/TRBV12-4 - TGTGCCAGCAAGCCGGGACCGACTTACTATGGCTACACCTTC CASKPGPTYYGYTF
- TRBJ2-1 TRBV20-1 - TGCAGTGCTAGCGGGTACAACAGGTGGGCAAGGGATGAGCAGTTCTTC CSASGYNRWARDEQFF